These T cell receptor beta chains were read from a single sample in a study of CD8 T cells in Susac syndrome. TCRdb recomputed calls from the immunoSEQ multiplex PCR reads with MiXCR, one row per CDR3 protein. The sample consists of about 49,000 distinct CDR3 sequences, 80% to 95% of them appearing once. What was sequenced was CD8+ T cells from PBMCs. Receptors originate from a human donor in good health. Both conserved end residues are part of each CDR3. The D gene is left open where the match is weak. Size tells how often a clone was seen (once, few, many) or the class of an expanded clone, and some rows leave it out.

d_call: .; j_call: TRBJ2-1; v_call: TRBV5-6; clone_size: .; cdr3_length: 14; cdr3_aa: CASRPDQGSNEQFF; cdr3_nt: TGTGCCAGCAGACCAGACCAGGGAAGCAATGAGCAGTTCTTC
d_call: .; j_call: TRBJ1-1; v_call: TRBV7-9; clone_size: .; cdr3_length: 13; cdr3_aa: CASRETVNTEAFF; cdr3_nt: TGTGCCAGCAGAGAGACAGTGAACACTGAAGCTTTCTTT
d_call: .; j_call: TRBJ1-2; v_call: TRBV4-2; clone_size: .; cdr3_length: 15; cdr3_aa: CASSQDPGPDYGYTF; cdr3_nt: TGTGCCAGCAGCCAAGATCCGGGACCGGACTATGGCTACACCTTC
d_call: TRBD2; j_call: TRBJ2-1; v_call: TRBV7-9; clone_size: .; cdr3_length: 15; cdr3_aa: CASSFSGTPDNEQFF; cdr3_nt: TGTGCCAGCAGCTTTAGCGGGACACCCGACAATGAGCAGTTCTTC
d_call: TRBD2; j_call: TRBJ2-5; v_call: TRBV6-2/TRBV6-3; clone_size: .; cdr3_length: 16; cdr3_aa: CASSWTFAGGAETQYF; cdr3_nt: TGTGCCAGCAGTTGGACGTTCGCGGGAGGCGCGGAGACCCAGTACTTC
d_call: .; j_call: TRBJ2-7; v_call: TRBV12-3/TRBV12-4; clone_size: .; cdr3_length: 13; cdr3_aa: CASSAGGLNEQYF; cdr3_nt: TGTGCCAGCAGTGCCGGGGGCCTTAACGAGCAGTACTTC
d_call: .; j_call: TRBJ2-7; v_call: TRBV28; clone_size: .; cdr3_length: 14; cdr3_aa: CASSLVGFSYEQYF; cdr3_nt: TGTGCCAGCAGTTTGGTGGGGTTCTCCTACGAGCAGTACTTC
d_call: TRBD1; j_call: TRBJ2-5; v_call: TRBV13; clone_size: .; cdr3_length: 15; cdr3_aa: CASSQTTGVIETQYF; cdr3_nt: TGTGCCAGCAGCCAAACCACAGGGGTCATCGAGACCCAGTACTTC
d_call: .; j_call: TRBJ1-1; v_call: TRBV29-1; clone_size: .; cdr3_length: 14; cdr3_aa: CSVDWGRGDTEAFF; cdr3_nt: TGCAGCGTTGATTGGGGGAGGGGGGACACTGAAGCTTTCTTT
d_call: TRBD1; j_call: TRBJ2-3; v_call: TRBV15; clone_size: .; cdr3_length: 16; cdr3_aa: CATSRDRGLGTDTQYF; cdr3_nt: TGTGCCACCAGCAGGGACAGGGGGCTTGGCACAGATACGCAGTATTTT
d_call: TRBD2; j_call: TRBJ2-5; v_call: TRBV6-5; clone_size: .; cdr3_length: 15; cdr3_aa: CASSYLIGEGETQYF; cdr3_nt: TGTGCCAGCAGTTACCTAATCGGGGAGGGGGAGACCCAGTACTTC
d_call: TRBD2; j_call: TRBJ2-1; v_call: TRBV6-6; clone_size: once; cdr3_length: 15; cdr3_aa: CATIGPAGSHNEQFF; cdr3_nt: TGTGCCACAATCGGACCAGCGGGATCCCACAATGAGCAGTTCTTC
d_call: .; j_call: TRBJ2-7; v_call: TRBV29-1; clone_size: .; cdr3_length: 12; cdr3_aa: CSVEAGTVEQYF; cdr3_nt: TGCAGCGTTGAAGCCGGGACGGTGGAGCAGTACTTC
d_call: .; j_call: TRBJ2-7; v_call: TRBV28; clone_size: once; cdr3_length: 15; cdr3_aa: CASSLPRQVGYEQYF; cdr3_nt: TGTGCCAGCAGTTTACCAAGACAGGTCGGCTACGAGCAGTACTTC
d_call: .; j_call: TRBJ2-3; v_call: TRBV25-1; clone_size: .; cdr3_length: 14; cdr3_aa: CASSEAGYPDTQYF; cdr3_nt: TGTGCCAGCAGTGAGGCCGGCTACCCAGATACGCAGTATTTT
d_call: .; j_call: TRBJ2-7; v_call: TRBV30; clone_size: .; cdr3_length: 12; cdr3_aa: CAWSWVPYEQYF; cdr3_nt: TGTGCCTGGAGTTGGGTCCCGTACGAGCAGTACTTC
d_call: .; j_call: TRBJ2-3; v_call: TRBV6-5; clone_size: .; cdr3_length: 13; cdr3_aa: CASRKDHTDTQYF; cdr3_nt: TGTGCCAGCAGAAAGGACCACACAGATACGCAGTATTTT